This T cell receptor (beta chain) originates from a study of T cells after yellow fever vaccination. TCRdb recomputed calls from the 5' RACE reads with MiXCR, one row per CDR3 protein. The sample yields about 310,000 distinct CDR3 sequences, roughly 3.5% seen once. Notes on the study in general: Abundant contaminating clonotypes from the bulk population could appear in FACS-sorted repertoires. Weaker overall was a secondary response that nonetheless peaked faster, on day 5 versus 15.

V dropped 5 bases and J dropped 10 bases, with 12 bases sitting between them. The CDR3 covers 12 residues. Per the germline V gene, CDR1 is SGHTA and CDR2 is FQGTGA. At least ten counts were recorded for this clonotype. Its matching antigen is unknown. V usage is TRBV7-3 and J usage is TRBJ2-1; tentative D call: TRBD2 (5 bases). Sequenced here: PBMCs, sampled on the day of the yellow fever booster vaccination. The TCR sequence derives from a young man who received the YFV17D yellow fever vaccine. The CDR3 is CASSPDRGEQFF. The CDR3 DNA sequence: TGTGCCAGCAGCCCAGACCGCGGGGAGCAGTTCTTC.